These 4 T cell receptor delta chains came from one sample sequenced in a study of Vδ1+ human thymocytes (dated by TCRdb to 2016 to 2018). Study-wide conclusions, independent of this receptor: In contrast to oligoclonal peripheral blood repertoires, thymic TRG and TRD repertoires appeared to be highly polyclonal with Gaussian CDR3 length distributions.

These receptors lack a known antigen. Reads for this sample came from an Illumina MiSeq. RNA was isolated using the RNeasy mini kit, and reverse transcription was performed with Superscript III. To generate the CDR3 amplicons, a multiplex PCR was run using pooled V-gene forward primers together with a constant-region reverse primer that carried Illumina adaptor overhangs. Public reads were reanalyzed in TCRdb with CATT, and rows carrying the same DNA were merged afterwards. Here the sample has about 55,000 delta-chain clones; more than 15% occur a single time. The ten largest account for under 0.55% of the sample. Sequences were obtained from Vdelta1+ gamma-delta thymocytes from the thymus. The cell subset or site tag for this specimen amounts to: FACS-sorted CD3+ TCRalphabeta- TCRVdelta1+ TCRVdelta2- thymocytes. The receptors were gathered from a boy in the first two years of life who had congenital heart surgery.

This chain uses TRDV1 with TRDJ1, with 8 bases lining up with TRDD3. Trimming at V came to 0 bases and at J to 2 bases, leaving 17 bases not matched to a gene. CDR1 is TSWWSYY and CDR2 is QGS in the germline V gene. The CDR3 is 20 amino acids. The DNA for the CDR3 is TGTGCTCTTGGGGAACTTCCTATCTACGTGTCCGTGGGGGATACCGATAAACTCATCTTT. It codes for CALGELPIYVSVGDTDKLIF.

With regard to this clone: Other DNA sequences from this sample encode an identical CDR3 as well. V is TRDV1 and J is TRDJ1; unclear D gene. Trimming pared 0 bases from V and 1 base from J, leaving 27 bases between. CDR1 is TSWWSYY, CDR2 QGS, per germline. The CDR3 has 21 amino acids. Here the CDR3 DNA reads TGTGCTCTTGGGGAACTACGAGGTTTCCGCGGAACGGGGCTCTCCACCGATAAACTCATCTTT. Its protein product is CALGELRGFRGTGLSTDKLIF.

This clone appeared a few times. The chain uses TRDV1 and TRDJ1, with 9 positions matching TRDD3. The CDR3 consists of 20 residues. V was clipped by 4 bases and J by 0 bases; unmatched bases: 18. The germline V gene has CDR1 TSWWSYY and CDR2 QGS. The CDR3 sequence is CALGAPKIPDWGTDTDKLIF. CDR3 DNA sequence: TGTGCTCTTGGGGCTCCCAAAATTCCGGACTGGGGGACCGACACCGATAAACTCATCTTT.

This clone was counted a few times. This sequence joins TRDV1 and TRDJ1, with 9 bases aligning to TRDD3. The germline gives CDR1 TSWWSYY, CDR2 QGS. The CDR3 loop spans 21 amino acids. Trimming removed 0 bases from V and 2 bases from J; junction bases left unmatched: 19. For the CDR3, the DNA is TGTGCTCTTGGGGAACTCCTTTCTAGGGAGTCTAGGCTGGGGGATACCGATAAACTCATCTTT. Translating it yields CALGELLSRESRLGDTDKLIF.